The 26 T cell receptor beta chains listed next were all sequenced from one sample in a study of blood T cells in healthy people across ages. Then a second PCR, running roughly 7 to 11 cycles, was carried out with a sample-barcoded 5' primer and a J-beta primer mix. TCRdb itself ran the 5' RACE reads through MiXCR, one entry per CDR3 protein. The table includes roughly 1.6 million distinct CDR3 sequences, around 36% detected once. The sequencing sample was made of blood. Source of these receptors: a woman aged 30 to 39 in good health.

Comment on this clonotype: One junction end disagrees with the germline gene, perhaps due to a read error. This chain connects TRBV20-1 to TRBJ1-6; 9 nucleotides align to TRBD1. This CDR3 comprises 14 residues. From germline, CDR1 is DFQATT and CDR2 SNEGSKA (reference sequence). In DNA form, the CDR3 reads TGCGGTGCTAGAGATGCACAGGGGGCTTCACCCCTCCACTTT. This encodes CGARDAQGASPLHF.

This rearrangement joins TRBV27 to TRBJ1-1; D remains unclear. CDR1 and CDR2 from the germline V gene are MNHEY and SMNVEV (reference sequence). Trimming pared 3 bases from V and 4 bases from J, leaving 9 bases between. This CDR3 has 13 residues. CDR3 nucleotide sequence: TGTGCCAGCAGTTTGGGGTTTAGCACTGAAGCTTTCTTT. Amino acid sequence: CASSLGFSTEAFF.

The sample holds a few counts of this clonotype. V usage is TRBV5-4 and J usage is TRBJ2-3; the D gene is possibly TRBD2 (6 bases). The CDR3 consists of 16 residues. Trimming took 1 base from V and 0 from J, leaving 12 bases between them. Germline-derived CDR1 and CDR2 are SGHNT and YYREEE (reference sequence). CDR3 amino acids: CASSLTSYPSTDTQYF. Here the CDR3 DNA reads TGTGCCAGCAGCTTGACTAGCTACCCGAGCACAGATACGCAGTATTTT.

Of note for this clonotype: The junction differs from germline at one of its ends, possibly a read error. The rearrangement uses TRBV2 and TRBJ1-5; D gene uncertain. The V gene's germline CDR1 is SNHLY and CDR2 FYNNEI. The CDR3 has 13 amino acids. This CDR3 reads CASSGQENQPQHF. CDR3 in DNA: TGCGCCAGCAGTGGCCAGGAAAATCAGCCCCAGCATTTT.

The chain has TRBV28 and TRBJ2-5; the match to TRBD2 covers 8 bases. Germline trimming cut 3 bases from V and 4 bases from J; bases unmatched to any gene: 16. Per the germline V gene, CDR1 is MDHEN and CDR2 is SYDVKM. The CDR3 has 18 residues. Here the CDR3 reads CASSFTTGGSGIRETQYF. CDR3 sequence (DNA): TGTGCCAGCAGTTTCACAACTGGGGGTAGCGGGATAAGAGAGACCCAGTACTTC.

The chain recombines TRBV6-1 with TRBJ2-1; either TRBD1 or TRBD2 may fit D (6 bases each). The ends were cut back, 4 bases at V and 9 bases at J, with 16 bases in the middle. The CDR3 length is 14 residues. Per germline, CDR1 MNHNS and CDR2 SASEGT. The CDR3, as DNA: TGTGCCAGCAGTGTAACAGGGACTGGCGCTGAGCAGTTCTTC. Protein sequence: CASSVTGTGAEQFF.

The chain couples TRBV6-4 to TRBJ1-2; D call uncertain. The CDR3 is 16 residues long. Germline assignment: CDR1 MRHNA and CDR2 SNTAGT. The V gene lost 2 bases and the J gene lost 8 bases, with 21 bases spanning the gap. This chain's CDR3 is CASSDEPFGLLGGYTF. DNA for the CDR3: TGTGCCAGCAGTGACGAACCCTTTGGACTCTTGGGAGGCTACACCTTC.

This clonotype was seen only a few times. The chain employs TRBV9 and TRBJ1-2, with D unresolved. Germline V gives CDR1 SGDLS, CDR2 YYNGEE. This CDR3 has 15 amino acids. V dropped 3 bases and J dropped 6 bases, with 18 bases sitting between them. In nucleotides, the CDR3 is TGTGCCAGCAGCGGTAGCAGAGGAGCCCGTGATGGCTACACCTTC. Its translation is CASSGSRGARDGYTF.

The gene calls are TRBV20-1 and TRBJ2-5; D uncertain. This CDR3 is built from 12 residues. Germline-derived CDR1 and CDR2 are DFQATT and SNEGSKA (reference sequence). V was cut by 6 bases and J by 5 bases, with 13 bases left in between. The CDR3 loop reads CSAVGATETQYF. Written as DNA, the CDR3 is TGCAGTGCCGTCGGCGCTACGGAGACCCAGTACTTC.

This clonotype was found once. This chain uses TRBV27 with TRBJ2-1; 8 bases fit TRBD2. Germline V CDR1 and CDR2: MNHEY, SMNVEV (reference sequence). The trim removed 7 bases at V and 0 bases at J, leaving 5 bases unmatched. The CDR3 covers 15 residues. DNA for the CDR3: TGTGCCAGCACTAAGCGGGAGAGCTCCTACAATGAGCAGTTCTTC. It yields the protein CASTKRESSYNEQFF.

This chain links TRBV6-8 with TRBJ2-3; D gene ambiguous. There are 14 residues in the CDR3. CDR1 and CDR2 (germline): MNHGY, SAAAGT. Between the trimmed V and J ends, which lost 5 bases and 6 bases, there was a span of 15 bases. The CDR3 reads CASSPPPDTDTQYF. The CDR3 DNA sequence: TGTGCCAGCAGTCCACCCCCCGACACCGATACGCAGTATTTT.

This clonotype was seen once. The CDR3 end shows no conserved phenylalanine or tryptophan, and so a read error is likely. J is TRBJ2-5 and V is TRBV2; 8 positions agree with TRBD1. V was clipped by 10 bases and J by 5 bases; unmatched bases: 9. CDR1 is SNHLY, CDR2 FYNNEI, per germline. This CDR3 is 13 amino acids long. The CDR3 reads CATRDRSRETQYV. CDR3 in DNA: TGTGCCACTAGGGACAGGAGCAGGGAGACCCAGTACGTC.

V usage is TRBV25-1 and J usage is TRBJ2-7; 9 bases line up with TRBD1. Germline V gene lookup returns CDR1 MGHDK and CDR2 SYGVNS. The CDR3 sequence is 17 residues long. The V segment lost 6 bases and the J segment 3 bases; nucleotides outside the gene matches: 15. This chain's CDR3 is CASRVDTGTGQYYEQYF. Here the CDR3 DNA reads TGTGCCAGCAGAGTAGATACGGGGACAGGGCAGTACTACGAGCAGTACTTC.

This clonotype has just a few counts. The chain has TRBV6-6 and TRBJ2-5, with 12 bases fitting TRBD1. This CDR3 is built from 15 residues. With 5 bases clipped from V and 5 bases from J, the junction kept 6 bases outside the gene matches. Germline loops: CDR1 MNHNY, CDR2 SVGAGI (reference sequence). The CDR3 loop reads CASSAGTGGWETQYF. The CDR3 DNA sequence: TGTGCCAGCAGTGCCGGGACAGGGGGCTGGGAGACCCAGTACTTC.

V gene TRBV27 combines with J gene TRBJ2-3; 7 positions agree with TRBD1. The CDR3 totals 17 residues. V was pared by 6 bases and J by 4 bases, with 16 bases of the junction left unmatched. Germline V gene data show CDR1 as MNHEY and CDR2 as SMNVEV (reference sequence). CDR3 in amino acids: CASRSDRVRSHSDTQYF. Here the CDR3 DNA reads TGTGCCAGCAGGTCTGACAGGGTTCGTTCCCATTCAGATACGCAGTATTTT.

This clonotype has only a few counts. This chain links TRBV28 with TRBJ2-7; 8 bases map to TRBD1. J gave up 2 bases and V 3 bases, and 12 bases lay outside the gene matches. CDR1 MDHEN and CDR2 SYDVKM come from the germline V gene. The CDR3 has 17 amino acids. CDR3 protein: CASSFSLGQGDPYEQYF. In DNA, the CDR3 is TGTGCCAGCAGTTTTTCCCTCGGACAGGGTGATCCCTACGAGCAGTACTTC.

Here the CDR3 reads CASSPSTGTNYGYTF. The CDR3 DNA sequence: TGTGCCAGCAGCCCTTCGACGGGAACTAACTATGGCTACACCTTC. The genes are TRBV13 and TRBJ1-2, with D hard to call. Deletions cut 5 bases from V and 0 bases from J, with 13 bases between. The V gene's germline CDR1 is PRHDT and CDR2 FYEKMQ (reference sequence). The CDR3 has 15 amino acids.

The chain carries TRBV5-1 and TRBJ1-2; 7 nucleotides match TRBD1. The length of the CDR3 is 14 residues. J was trimmed by 2 bases and V by 4 bases; bases with no gene match: 5. Per germline, CDR1 SGHRS and CDR2 YFSETQ. This chain's CDR3 is CASSDYRGNYGYTF. The CDR3 region has the DNA TGCGCCAGCAGCGACTACAGGGGAAACTATGGCTACACCTTC.

The V call is TRBV20-1, the J call TRBJ2-3; D possibly corresponds to TRBD2 (7 bases). The V and J ends lost 6 bases and 2 bases respectively, with 24 bases between them. Germline CDR1 reads DFQATT; CDR2 reads SNEGSKA (reference sequence). CDR3 size: 17 residues. The CDR3 DNA sequence: TGCAGTGCCCCAACCCGTCCAGGGGAGGGGGTCACAGATACGCAGTATTTT. Amino acids: CSAPTRPGEGVTDTQYF.

The rearrangement joins TRBV20-1 to TRBJ1-1; TRBD1 might be the D (5 bases). The CDR3 sequence is 13 residues long. Trimming left V 5 bases short and J 4 bases short, with 14 bases between. Per germline, CDR1 DFQATT and CDR2 SNEGSKA (reference sequence). In nucleotides, the CDR3 is TGCAGTGCTCCGGACATTCGGGGCACTGAAGCTTTCTTT. The encoded protein is CSAPDIRGTEAFF.

This chain uses TRBV7-9 with TRBJ1-5, with a tentative D call TRBD1 (5 bases). The CDR3 totals 13 residues. V lost 4 bases and J 6 bases, leaving 10 bases between the germline ends. Germline V gene data show CDR1 as SEHNR and CDR2 as FQNEAQ (reference sequence). The CDR3 region is CASSSGSVQPQHF. In DNA, the CDR3 is TGTGCCAGCAGCTCAGGGTCGGTTCAGCCCCAGCATTTT.

V is TRBV12-3 or TRBV12-4 and J is TRBJ2-1, with 9 nucleotides matching TRBD2. The CDR3 is 15 residues long. V was clipped by 4 bases and J by 9 bases; unmatched bases: 10. This CDR3 is CASSSPPAGLAEQFF. The CDR3 DNA follows: TGTGCCAGCAGTTCCCCCCCCGCGGGACTAGCTGAGCAGTTCTTC.

Concerning this clonotype: The junction differs from germline at one of its ends, possibly a read error. The rearrangement joins TRBV29-1 to TRBJ2-5; a possible D gene is TRBD1 (6 bases). The CDR3 loop spans 13 amino acids. From germline, CDR1 is SQVTM and CDR2 ANQGSEA. As DNA, the CDR3 is TGCAGCGTTCCATCAGGGGTGGGAGAGGCCCAGTACTTC. It specifies CSVPSGVGEAQYF. Complete variable domain (other parts from reference TRBV29-1 and TRBJ2-5): SAVISQKPSRDICQRGTSLTIQCQVDSQVTMMFWYRQQPGQSLTLIATANQGSEATYESGFVIDKFPISRPNLTFSTLTVSNMSPEDSSIYLCSVPSGVGEAQYFGPGTRLLVL.

V is TRBV28 and J is TRBJ2-6, with 7 bases lining up with TRBD1. The germline V gene has CDR1 MDHEN and CDR2 SYDVKM. V was pared by 4 bases and J by 4 bases, with 16 bases of the junction left unmatched. The CDR3 runs to 19 residues. The CDR3 region has the DNA TGTGCCAGCAGTTCAGGGGGACCGGGACAGTGGTCCGGGGCCAACGTCCTGACTTTC. This gives the protein CASSSGGPGQWSGANVLTF.

Of note for this clonotype: This sequence may be a read error, since a much larger clone differs from it by one base. The chain links TRBV12-3 or TRBV12-4 to TRBJ2-1, with D unresolved. The CDR3 length is 12 residues. The V end was cut by 8 bases, the J end by 4 bases, with 9 bases between. The CDR3 region is CASPPLYNEQFF. The CDR3 DNA reads as TGTGCCAGCCCCCCGCTATACAATGAGCAGTTCTTC.

This chain uses TRBV30 with TRBJ2-5; D may be TRBD1 or TRBD2 (5 bases each). The CDR3 consists of 13 residues. Trimming shortened V by 3 bases and J by 4 bases, and 12 bases separated the two germline ends. From germline, CDR1 is GTSNPN and CDR2 SVGIG (reference sequence). The CDR3 region is CAWSTGTSETQYF. CDR3 in DNA: TGTGCCTGGAGCACCGGGACGTCAGAGACCCAGTACTTC.